A selection of T cell receptor beta chains follows, all from one sample in a study of blood T cell repertoires in COVID-19. Clones were read by immunoSEQ multiplex PCR, and TCRdb kept only the in-frame ones, dropping some. The sample lists roughly 97,000 clones, roughly four fifths occurring once. The sequencing input was peripheral blood. These receptors all come from a man aged 55 to 70 with acute or convalescent COVID-19. Each CDR3 is given with its conserved first and last residue. A D gene is named only where the DNA matches it firmly. Size values are once, few and many counts, or a class for expanded clones, and some rows have none.

V gene: TRBV18; clone size: NA; D gene: TRBD2; J gene: TRBJ2-3; CDR3 DNA: TGTGCCAGCTCGCCTTCACAGGGACTAGCGTTTGGTGGCACAGATACGCAGTATTTT; CDR3 protein: CASSPSQGLAFGGTDTQYF
V gene: TRBV23-1; clone size: NA; D gene: NA; J gene: TRBJ1-1; CDR3 DNA: TGCGCCAGCAGTCTAACACAGGGATGGACTGAAGCTTTCTTT; CDR3 protein: CASSLTQGWTEAFF
V gene: TRBV4-1; clone size: NA; D gene: NA; J gene: TRBJ2-7; CDR3 DNA: TGCGCCAGCAGCCAAGAGGGAGGCGAGCAGTACTTC; CDR3 protein: CASSQEGGEQYF
V gene: TRBV6-6; clone size: few; D gene: NA; J gene: TRBJ2-6; CDR3 DNA: TGTGCCAGCAGTTACTCGAGCGGGGCCAACGTCCTGACTTTC; CDR3 protein: CASSYSSGANVLTF
V gene: TRBV7-9; clone size: once; D gene: NA; J gene: TRBJ1-3; CDR3 DNA: TGTGCCAGCAGCCCGCAATTTGGGATAGATCAGGGGAGAAACACCATATATTTT; CDR3 protein: CASSPQFGIDQGRNTIYF
V gene: TRBV5-8; clone size: NA; D gene: NA; J gene: TRBJ2-7; CDR3 DNA: TGTGCCAGCAGCGCTAGTAGGGGCGCTTCCTACGAGCAGTACTTC; CDR3 protein: CASSASRGASYEQYF
V gene: TRBV5-1; clone size: NA; D gene: NA; J gene: TRBJ2-5; CDR3 DNA: TGCGCCAGCAGCTTGATAGGGGGGGCCATATTTGAGACCCAGTACTTC; CDR3 protein: CASSLIGGAIFETQYF
V gene: TRBV2; clone size: NA; D gene: TRBD1; J gene: TRBJ2-5; CDR3 DNA: TGTGCCAGCAGTGACCCCGGGACAGAACAAGAGACCCAGTACTTC; CDR3 protein: CASSDPGTEQETQYF
V gene: TRBV5-1; clone size: NA; D gene: NA; J gene: TRBJ1-5; CDR3 DNA: TGCGCCAGCAGGTTAGAAGTTAATCAGCCCCAGCATTTT; CDR3 protein: CASRLEVNQPQHF
V gene: TRBV9; clone size: NA; D gene: TRBD2; J gene: TRBJ2-5; CDR3 DNA: TGTGCCAGCAGCGTAGTAGCTAGCGGGAGTTGGGAGACCCAGTACTTC; CDR3 protein: CASSVVASGSWETQYF
V gene: TRBV3-1/TRBV3-2; clone size: NA; D gene: TRBD2; J gene: TRBJ2-7; CDR3 DNA: TGTGCCAGCAGCCCTCGAGCGGGAGTAGACTCCTACGAGCAGTACTTC; CDR3 protein: CASSPRAGVDSYEQYF
V gene: TRBV19; clone size: NA; D gene: TRBD1; J gene: TRBJ1-4; CDR3 DNA: TGTGCCAGTAGGTTCTTCGGGACAGTTAATGAAAAACTGTTTTTT; CDR3 protein: CASRFFGTVNEKLFF
V gene: TRBV19; clone size: few; D gene: NA; J gene: TRBJ1-1; CDR3 DNA: TGTGCCAGTTTACCGGGGGGTGAGGAGATGTGGAACACTGAAGCTTTCTTT; CDR3 protein: CASLPGGEEMWNTEAFF
V gene: TRBV4-1; clone size: few; D gene: TRBD1; J gene: TRBJ1-4; CDR3 DNA: TGCGCCAGCACACGAGATTGGGGGACAGTTAATGAAAAACTGTTTTTT; CDR3 protein: CASTRDWGTVNEKLFF
V gene: TRBV11-3; clone size: NA; D gene: NA; J gene: TRBJ1-1; CDR3 DNA: TGTGCCAGCACCTGGAGGGTAAGGGCGGACGTTGAAGCTTTCTTT; CDR3 protein: CASTWRVRADVEAFF
V gene: TRBV28; clone size: NA; D gene: NA; J gene: TRBJ1-6; CDR3 DNA: TGTGCCAGCAGTTTTGGCAGGGCCGATTCACCCCTCCACTTT; CDR3 protein: CASSFGRADSPLHF
V gene: TRBV3-1/TRBV3-2; clone size: once; D gene: NA; J gene: TRBJ2-1; CDR3 DNA: TGTGCCAGCAGCCCTGGGGGGGGCAACGACAATGAGCAGTTCTTC; CDR3 protein: CASSPGGGNDNEQFF
V gene: TRBV18; clone size: NA; D gene: TRBD2; J gene: TRBJ2-5; CDR3 DNA: TGTGCCAGCTCACGATCGAGGGAGGGCCTAGAGACCCAGTACTTC; CDR3 protein: CASSRSREGLETQYF
V gene: TRBV5-1; clone size: NA; D gene: NA; J gene: TRBJ1-4; CDR3 DNA: TGCGCCAGCAGCGAGACAGGACCTAATGAAAAACTGTTTTTT; CDR3 protein: CASSETGPNEKLFF
V gene: TRBV7-2; clone size: NA; D gene: NA; J gene: TRBJ2-7; CDR3 DNA: TGTGCCAGCAGCCTCAACTCGGGGGACTACGAGCAGTACTTC; CDR3 protein: CASSLNSGDYEQYF
V gene: TRBV6-2/TRBV6-3; clone size: NA; D gene: TRBD2; J gene: TRBJ2-7; CDR3 DNA: TGTGCCAGCAGTTATATCCCATCAGCGGGGGACTACGAGCAGTACTTC; CDR3 protein: CASSYIPSAGDYEQYF
V gene: TRBV16; clone size: NA; D gene: TRBD1; J gene: TRBJ2-1; CDR3 DNA: TGTGCCAGCAGTTACCGGGACAGGTTTTATGAGCAGTTCTTC; CDR3 protein: CASSYRDRFYEQFF
V gene: TRBV4-2; clone size: NA; D gene: NA; J gene: TRBJ2-7; CDR3 DNA: TGTGCCAGCAGCCAAGTCTTGTCAGGCCGCTACGAGCAGTACTTC; CDR3 protein: CASSQVLSGRYEQYF
V gene: TRBV7-9; clone size: once; D gene: NA; J gene: TRBJ2-4; CDR3 DNA: TGTGCCAGCAGCTCCCCGTCGGGATTCAAAAACATTCAGTACTTC; CDR3 protein: CASSSPSGFKNIQYF
V gene: TRBV27; clone size: few; D gene: NA; J gene: TRBJ1-1; CDR3 DNA: TGTGCCAGCAGTCCCGACAGGTTGAACACTGAAGCTTTCTTT; CDR3 protein: CASSPDRLNTEAFF
V gene: TRBV4-2; clone size: NA; D gene: TRBD2; J gene: TRBJ2-3; CDR3 DNA: TGTGCCAGCAGCCCAGGCCTGAGACTAGCGGGGAGCACAGATACGCAGTATTTT; CDR3 protein: CASSPGLRLAGSTDTQYF
V gene: TRBV6-5; clone size: NA; D gene: NA; J gene: TRBJ2-2; CDR3 DNA: TGTGCCAGCACCTCCGAGGCGAAGAACACCGGGGAGCTGTTTTTT; CDR3 protein: CASTSEAKNTGELFF
V gene: TRBV14; clone size: NA; D gene: NA; J gene: TRBJ1-1; CDR3 DNA: TGTGCCAGCAGCCGGGGGGGGTCCATGAACACTGAAGCTTTCTTT; CDR3 protein: CASSRGGSMNTEAFF
V gene: TRBV3-1/TRBV3-2; clone size: NA; D gene: NA; J gene: TRBJ2-7; CDR3 DNA: TGTGCCAGCAGCCAACAGCCGGGAGCTAACTACGAGCAGTACTTC; CDR3 protein: CASSQQPGANYEQYF
V gene: TRBV14; clone size: NA; D gene: NA; J gene: TRBJ2-2; CDR3 DNA: TGTGCCAGCAGCCAAGCAGGGTCCGGGGAGCTGTTTTTT; CDR3 protein: CASSQAGSGELFF
V gene: TRBV30; clone size: NA; D gene: TRBD1; J gene: TRBJ1-2; CDR3 DNA: TGTGCCTGGAGTGTACAGACAGGGGGCTATGGCTACACCTTC; CDR3 protein: CAWSVQTGGYGYTF
V gene: TRBV7-9; clone size: NA; D gene: NA; J gene: TRBJ1-3; CDR3 DNA: TGTGCCAGCAGCTTAGCGGAGGGAAACACCATATATTTT; CDR3 protein: CASSLAEGNTIYF
V gene: TRBV5-5; clone size: NA; D gene: NA; J gene: TRBJ1-1; CDR3 DNA: TGTGCCAGCAGCCGACAGTTGGCGAACACTGAAGCTTTCTTT; CDR3 protein: CASSRQLANTEAFF
V gene: TRBV18; clone size: NA; D gene: NA; J gene: TRBJ1-1; CDR3 DNA: TGTGCCAGCTCACCACAGAGGACAGTGGGGGACACTGAAGCTTTCTTT; CDR3 protein: CASSPQRTVGDTEAFF
V gene: TRBV5-6; clone size: NA; D gene: NA; J gene: TRBJ1-6; CDR3 DNA: TGTGCCAGCAGCTTGTGGGCGGGGGCTGGGAATTCACCCCTCCACTTT; CDR3 protein: CASSLWAGAGNSPLHF
V gene: TRBV4-3; clone size: once; D gene: NA; J gene: TRBJ2-2; CDR3 DNA: TGCGCCAGCAGCCAAGATCGCGGAAAGCCGAACACCGGGGAGCTGTTTTTT; CDR3 protein: CASSQDRGKPNTGELFF
V gene: TRBV11-2; clone size: NA; D gene: NA; J gene: TRBJ2-2; CDR3 DNA: TGTGCCAGCAGCGACGGGACATGGGACGCAAACACCGGGGAGCTGTTTTTT; CDR3 protein: CASSDGTWDANTGELFF
V gene: TRBV5-1; clone size: NA; D gene: TRBD1; J gene: TRBJ2-2; CDR3 DNA: TGCGCCAGCAGCTTGGGGTGGACAGGGACCGGGGAGCTGTTTTTT; CDR3 protein: CASSLGWTGTGELFF
V gene: TRBV5-1; clone size: NA; D gene: TRBD2; J gene: TRBJ2-3; CDR3 DNA: TGCGCCAGCAGTTCGGTCGGGGGGGCAGATACGCAGTATTTT; CDR3 protein: CASSSVGGADTQYF
V gene: TRBV9; clone size: NA; D gene: TRBD2; J gene: TRBJ2-1; CDR3 DNA: TGTGCCAGCAGCAGCTCCGGGACTAGCGTAAATGAGCAGTTCTTC; CDR3 protein: CASSSSGTSVNEQFF
V gene: TRBV12-1; clone size: NA; D gene: NA; J gene: TRBJ2-2; CDR3 DNA: TGTGCCAGCAGCTGCAAGGGACAGAACACCGGGGAGCTGTTTTTT; CDR3 protein: CASSCKGQNTGELFF
V gene: TRBV14; clone size: NA; D gene: NA; J gene: TRBJ1-1; CDR3 DNA: TGTGCCAGCAGCCAAGAACTCAGGAGGTGGAAGACTGAAGCTTTCTTT; CDR3 protein: CASSQELRRWKTEAFF
V gene: TRBV13; clone size: NA; D gene: NA; J gene: TRBJ2-7; CDR3 DNA: TGTGCCAGCAGCTTAGGGATACCACTCTACGAGCAGTACTTC; CDR3 protein: CASSLGIPLYEQYF
V gene: TRBV6-2/TRBV6-3; clone size: NA; D gene: NA; J gene: TRBJ2-1; CDR3 DNA: TGTGCCAGCAGTAGGGAGGGGGGTACCTACAATGAGCAGTTCTTC; CDR3 protein: CASSREGGTYNEQFF
V gene: TRBV3-1/TRBV3-2; clone size: few; D gene: NA; J gene: TRBJ1-4; CDR3 DNA: TGTGCCAGCAGCCTAACGAGGACAAGCTTCGGCGAAAAACTGTTTTTT; CDR3 protein: CASSLTRTSFGEKLFF